These 15 T cell receptor beta chains were sequenced from one sample in a study of graft-versus-host responses after intestinal transplantation (TCRdb year 2021). Libraries were made using the immunoSEQ multiplex PCR assay. TCRdb mirrors the immuneACCESS table, restricted to in-frame sequences. Some clones are absent from its copies; in checked studies, under half trace to an unresolved V gene, and the reason for the others is unknown. The sample yields around 99,000 clones; under 95% were counted once. The ten largest clonotypes hold roughly 2% of the sample. The sample's time point, from its label and the paper: cells obtained before transplantation from donor or recipient. No antigen is known for these receptors. Specimen: unstimulated CD8+ T cells sorted from spleen or lymph node cells, collected before intestinal transplant. These receptors came from a human donor who received an intestinal transplant.

The chain uses TRBV7-2 and TRBJ2-2; 10 nucleotides match TRBD2. Germline CDR1 reads SGHTA; CDR2 reads FQGNSA. The CDR3 is 18 amino acids. V lost 4 bases, J lost 3 bases, and 11 bases stayed unmatched. The CDR3 sequence: CASSSFTSGDRDTGELFF. The CDR3 DNA reads TGTGCCAGCAGCTCATTCACTAGCGGGGACCGGGACACCGGGGAGCTGTTTTTT.

The chain has TRBV6-1 and TRBJ2-7; TRBD2 matches at 10 bases. V lost 0 bases, J lost 0 bases, and 5 bases stayed unmatched. Germline lookup yields CDR1 MNHNS and CDR2 SASEGT. The CDR3 sequence is 17 residues long. The CDR3: CASSEARLAGVSYEQYF. The CDR3 region has the DNA TGTGCCAGCAGTGAAGCTAGGCTAGCGGGGGTCTCCTACGAGCAGTACTTC.

This clone was detected once. The genes are TRBV27 and TRBJ1-5; 7 bases agree with TRBD1. Germline trimming cut 3 bases from V and 9 bases from J; bases unmatched to any gene: 5. CDR1 and CDR2 from the germline V gene are MNHEY and SMNVEV (reference sequence). The CDR3 is made up of 13 amino acids. CDR3 sequence: CASSFKGAWPQHF. CDR3 coding DNA: TGTGCCAGCAGTTTCAAGGGGGCATGGCCCCAGCATTTT.

CDR3 sequence (DNA): TGTGCCAGCAGCAGCCCCAGCGGGACGGCCTACGAGCAGTACTTC. Translation: CASSSPSGTAYEQYF. This sequence joins TRBV7-9 and TRBJ2-7, with 7 bases matching TRBD2. CDR1 and CDR2 (germline): SEHNR, FQNEAQ (reference sequence). V shed 5 bases, J shed 2 bases, and the junction held 9 bases outside the gene matches. The CDR3 covers 15 residues.

V usage is TRBV2 and J usage is TRBJ1-1, with 7 bases aligning to TRBD1. Looked up from germline, CDR1 is SNHLY and CDR2 is FYNNEI. The V and J ends lost 3 bases and 9 bases, in that order; junction bases with no gene match: 10. The CDR3 consists of 14 residues. CDR3 DNA sequence: TGTGCCAGCAGTGATCTTAGTTCACAGGGGAAAGCTTTCTTT. Its translation is CASSDLSSQGKAFF.

V gene TRBV7-8 combines with J gene TRBJ1-4; D not certain. The CDR3 contains 15 residues. Trimming shortened V by 5 bases and J by 8 bases, and 18 bases separated the two germline ends. The V gene's germline CDR1 is SGHVS and CDR2 FQNEAQ. The CDR3 DNA follows: TGTGCCAGCAGCCCCGAAGGAGGGCCGGGGGAAAAACTGTTTTTT. This gives the protein CASSPEGGPGEKLFF.

This chain links TRBV9 with TRBJ1-1; possible D gene TRBD1, 6 bases. Trimming took 0 bases from V and 0 from J, leaving 12 bases between them. CDR1 is SGDLS, CDR2 YYNGEE, per germline. This CDR3 comprises 16 residues. CDR3 nucleotides: TGTGCCAGCAGCGTAGAGAGGGGGGGCCTGAACACTGAAGCTTTCTTT. Protein: CASSVERGGLNTEAFF.

The V and J genes are TRBV4-3 and TRBJ2-1; 8 nucleotides line up with TRBD2. This CDR3 spans 15 amino acids. V shed 0 bases and J 6 bases; nucleotides not matched to a gene: 4. The germline V gene encodes CDR1 LGHNA and CDR2 YSLEER. CDR3 in DNA: TGCGCCAGCAGCCAAGATCTCGCGGGGGGCAATGAGCAGTTCTTC. It encodes CASSQDLAGGNEQFF.

The rearrangement uses TRBV19 and TRBJ2-3; D is unclear. V was trimmed by 3 bases and J by 2 bases, leaving 6 bases between them. The length of the CDR3 is 13 residues. CDR1 LNHDA and CDR2 SQIVND come from the germline V gene (reference sequence). CDR3 nucleotide sequence: TGTGCCAGTAGTATGTATTCCACAGATACGCAGTATTTT. Translated, it gives CASSMYSTDTQYF.

The chain couples TRBV27 to TRBJ2-5; 12 bases are shared with TRBD1. The CDR3 is made up of 16 amino acids. Per the germline V gene, CDR1 is MNHEY and CDR2 is SMNVEV (reference sequence). The V gene end was trimmed by 3 bases and the J gene end by 5 bases; junction bases not matched to a gene: 7. This CDR3 is CASSFGDRGRGETQYF. The CDR3 DNA sequence: TGTGCCAGCAGTTTCGGGGACAGGGGGCGCGGGGAGACCCAGTACTTC.

The chain recombines TRBV5-4 with TRBJ1-1; unclear D gene. The CDR3 runs to 13 residues. CDR1 SGHNT and CDR2 YYREEE come from the germline V gene (reference sequence). V lost 3 bases to trimming and J lost 1 base, with 7 bases between them. The CDR3 DNA reads TGTGCCAGCAGCTGGCCAGAGAACACTGAAGCTTTCTTT. Its protein product is CASSWPENTEAFF.

The chain couples TRBV5-1 to TRBJ2-7; D call uncertain. The CDR3 length is 12 residues. Germline lookup yields CDR1 SGHRS and CDR2 YFSETQ. Deletions cut 0 bases from V and 7 bases from J, with 8 bases between. CDR3 sequence: CASSLDGFEQYF. Here the CDR3 DNA reads TGCGCCAGCAGCTTGGACGGTTTTGAGCAGTACTTC.

The chain employs TRBV12-5 and TRBJ2-5; the D gene is possibly TRBD1 (5 bases). CDR1 and CDR2 from the germline V gene are LGHNT and FRNRAP. V dropped 3 bases and J dropped 0 bases, with 17 bases sitting between them. This CDR3 contains 17 residues. The CDR3 sequence: CASGFVPDRTNQETQYF. The CDR3 DNA reads TGTGCTAGTGGTTTCGTACCCGACAGAACCAACCAAGAGACCCAGTACTTC.

This sequence joins TRBV9 and TRBJ2-1, with 9 bases aligning to TRBD2. Germline assignment: CDR1 SGDLS and CDR2 YYNGEE. V shed 2 bases, J shed 7 bases, and the junction held 7 bases outside the gene matches. The CDR3 length is 15 residues. DNA for the CDR3: TGTGCCAGCAGCGTTAGCGGGGGCCGGGGGAATGAGCAGTTCTTC. As protein: CASSVSGGRGNEQFF.

The rearrangement uses TRBV7-8 and TRBJ2-3, with 8 bases fitting TRBD1. Germline CDR1 and CDR2: SGHVS and FQNEAQ. Unmatched junction bases numbered 8, after V lost 5 bases and J lost 4 bases. The CDR3 is made up of 15 amino acids. For the CDR3, the DNA is TGTGCCAGCAGCATCCCTACAGGGGGTGCAGATACGCAGTATTTT. Its translation: CASSIPTGGADTQYF.